This TCR beta chain was recorded in a study of vaccination and CD4 T cells after COVID-19. Germline assignment: CDR1 LNHDA and CDR2 SQIVND (reference sequence). The CDR3 consists of 14 residues. Trimming took 6 bases from V and 5 from J; bases not matched to a gene: 6. This clonotype has a handful of counts. Its antigen is as yet unknown. The treatment here: approximately nine-day PBMC culture with coronavirus spike peptide pools or control peptides (ViraFEST assay). Cultured CD4+ T cell DNA was sequenced using the Oncomine TCR Beta short-read assay. Researchers extracted genomic DNA from CD4+ T cells that had been cultured. TCRdb reprocessed the PCR reads with MiXCR, giving one entry per CDR3 protein. Counted here are some 8,400 distinct CDR3 sequences, under 35% occurring once; the ten biggest clones make up around 30%.

Source material: cultured CD4+ T cells from blood. This receptor was identified in a human donor with COVID-19. The chain employs TRBV19 and TRBJ2-2, with 7 bases matching TRBD1. CDR3 sequence (DNA): TGTGCCAGTAGGGGGGACAGAGAGACCGGGGAGCTGTTTTTT. Translated: CASRGDRETGELFF.